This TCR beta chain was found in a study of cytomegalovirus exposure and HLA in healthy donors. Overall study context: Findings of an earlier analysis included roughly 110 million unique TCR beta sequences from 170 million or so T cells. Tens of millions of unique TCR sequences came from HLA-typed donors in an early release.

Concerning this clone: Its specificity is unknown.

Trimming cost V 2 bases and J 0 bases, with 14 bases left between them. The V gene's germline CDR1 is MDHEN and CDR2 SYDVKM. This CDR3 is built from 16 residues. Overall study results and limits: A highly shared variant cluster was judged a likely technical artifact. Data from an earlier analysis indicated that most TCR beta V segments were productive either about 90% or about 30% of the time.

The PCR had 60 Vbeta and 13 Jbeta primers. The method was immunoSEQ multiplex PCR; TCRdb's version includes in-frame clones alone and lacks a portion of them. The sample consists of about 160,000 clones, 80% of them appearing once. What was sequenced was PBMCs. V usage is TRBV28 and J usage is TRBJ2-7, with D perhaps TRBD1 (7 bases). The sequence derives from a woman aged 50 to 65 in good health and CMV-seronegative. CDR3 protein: CASSLGGTASSYEQYF. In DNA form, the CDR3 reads TGTGCCAGCAGTTTAGGAGGGACAGCCAGCTCCTACGAGCAGTACTTC. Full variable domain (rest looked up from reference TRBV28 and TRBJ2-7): DVKVTQSSRYLVKRTGEKVFLECVQDMDHENMFWYRQDPGLGLRLIYFSYDVKMKEKGDIPEGYSVSREKKERFSLILESASTNQTSMYLCASSLGGTASSYEQYFGPGTRLTVT.